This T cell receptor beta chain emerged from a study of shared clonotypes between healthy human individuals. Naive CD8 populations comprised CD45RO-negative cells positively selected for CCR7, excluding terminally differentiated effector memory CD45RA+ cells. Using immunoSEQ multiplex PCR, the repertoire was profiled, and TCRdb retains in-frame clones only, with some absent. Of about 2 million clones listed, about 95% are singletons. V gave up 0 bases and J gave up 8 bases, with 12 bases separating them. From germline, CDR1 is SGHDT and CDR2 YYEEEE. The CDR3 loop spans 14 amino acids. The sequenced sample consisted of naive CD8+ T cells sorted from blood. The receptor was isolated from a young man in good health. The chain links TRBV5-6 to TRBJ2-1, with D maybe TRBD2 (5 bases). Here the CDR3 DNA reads TGTGCCAGCAGCTTGGTGGGCAAGGGAGATGAGCAGTTCTTC. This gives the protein CASSLVGKGDEQFF. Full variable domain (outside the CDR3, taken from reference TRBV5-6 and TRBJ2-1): DAGVTQSPTHLIKTRGQQVTLRCSPKSGHDTVSWYQQALGQGPQFIFQYYEEEERQRGNFPDRFSGHQFPNYSSELNVNALLLGDSALYLCASSLVGKGDEQFFGPGTRLTVL.